These 10 T cell receptor beta chains were all obtained from the same sample, sequenced in a study of CD8+CD57+ T cells in acquired aplastic anemia. The TCR beta profiling, which covered VDJ combination and CDR3 sequence, was carried out using genomic DNA as the template. TCRdb analysed the reads with MiXCR anew, one entry per CDR3 protein. The sample includes 65,000 or so distinct CDR3 sequences, about 56% of them seen just once. Sequenced input: sorted CD4+, CD8+, or CD8+CD57+ T cells (not recorded which) from PBMCs. The receptors shown here come from a human donor in good health, serving as a control.

The chain uses TRBV29-1 and TRBJ2-2, with D tentatively TRBD1 (5 bases). The CDR3 extends over 13 amino acids. Germline V gene data show CDR1 as SQVTM and CDR2 as ANQGSEA. V was shortened by 2 bases and J by 6 bases, with 10 bases between the two germline ends. CDR3 loop: CSVELGAPGELFF. The CDR3 coding sequence is TGCAGCGTTGAACTTGGGGCCCCCGGGGAGCTGTTTTTT.

The CDR3 reads CARDGRTNNEQFF. CDR3 sequence (DNA): TGTGCTAGAGATGGACGGACTAACAATGAGCAGTTCTTC. The chain is built from TRBV7-9 and TRBJ2-1, with D perhaps matching TRBD2 (6 bases). The CDR3 length is 13 residues. Germline CDR1 is SEHNR and CDR2 is FQNEAQ (reference sequence).

The chain is built from TRBV15 and TRBJ1-3, with 8 bases that match TRBD1. CDR1 LNHNV and CDR2 YYDKDF come from the germline V gene (reference sequence). The CDR3 has 16 amino acids. With 3 bases clipped from V and 0 bases from J, the junction kept 4 bases outside the gene matches. The CDR3 nucleotides are TGTGCCACCAGCAGGGGGACAGGTAGCTCTGGAAACACCATATATTTT. Translating gives CATSRGTGSSGNTIYF.

The chain couples TRBV2 to TRBJ2-7; maybe TRBD2 (5 bases). Germline V gene lookup returns CDR1 SNHLY and CDR2 FYNNEI. V lost 8 bases and J lost 6, with 14 bases in between. The CDR3 is 12 residues long. The CDR3 region is CASAKRATEQYF. CDR3 nucleotide sequence: TGTGCCAGCGCCAAGAGGGCGACCGAGCAGTACTTC.

The rearrangement uses TRBV2 and TRBJ2-3, with D perhaps matching TRBD1 (5 bases). CDR3 length equals 15 residues. Germline V gene sequence: CDR1 SNHLY, CDR2 FYNNEI. Deletions cut 4 bases from V and 2 bases from J, with 13 bases between. The CDR3 DNA is TGTGCCAGCAGTGTGGGGCCAGGGTCCACAGATACGCAGTATTTT. Amino acid sequence: CASSVGPGSTDTQYF.

The chain is built from TRBV7-2 and TRBJ2-7, with TRBD1 matching 10 bases. Trimming took 4 bases from V and 2 from J; bases not matched to a gene: 2. Germline CDR1 SGHTA, CDR2 FQGNSA. The length of the CDR3 is 14 residues. CDR3 sequence: CASSSGQGTYEQYF. For the CDR3, the DNA is TGTGCCAGCAGCTCGGGACAGGGGACCTACGAGCAGTACTTC. Together with reference TRBV7-2 and TRBJ2-7, the CDR3 gives the full variable domain: GAGVSQSPSNKVTEKGKDVELRCDPISGHTALYWYRQSLGQGLEFLIYFQGNSAPDKSGLPSDRFSAERTGGSVSTLTIQRTQQEDSAVYLCASSSGQGTYEQYFGPGTRLTVT.

CDR3 amino acids: CASSVQAGGPGGGEQFF. CDR3 sequence (DNA): TGTGCCAGCAGTGTCCAAGCGGGAGGGCCCGGAGGGGGTGAGCAGTTCTTC. This chain connects TRBV25-1 to TRBJ2-1, with TRBD2 matching 10 bases. The trim removed 4 bases at V and 9 bases at J, leaving 15 bases unmatched. The CDR3 runs 17 residues. Germline CDR1 and CDR2: MGHDK and SYGVNS.

The V gene is TRBV2, the J gene TRBJ2-5, with 8 bases that match TRBD1. The ends lost 5 bases at V and 5 bases at J; junction bases unmatched: 4. The CDR3 is 13 residues long. Per germline, CDR1 SNHLY and CDR2 FYNNEI. CDR3 residues: CASSSDRAETQYF. CDR3 DNA: TGTGCCAGCAGTTCGGACAGGGCGGAGACCCAGTACTTC.

V and J are TRBV2 and TRBJ2-5, with TRBD2 identical over 8 bases. The CDR3 sequence is 20 residues long. Germline V gene lookup returns CDR1 SNHLY and CDR2 FYNNEI. V was clipped by 0 bases and J by 0 bases; unmatched bases: 15. CDR3 in amino acids: CASSEASSVAGGGYQETQYF. The CDR3 DNA follows: TGTGCCAGCAGTGAAGCCAGCAGCGTAGCGGGCGGGGGGTACCAAGAGACCCAGTACTTC.

The J gene is TRBJ1-2, the V gene TRBV5-5; D not certain. The ends were cut back, 0 bases at V and 0 bases at J, with 6 bases in the middle. From germline, CDR1 is SGHKS and CDR2 YYEKEE (reference sequence). The length of the CDR3 is 14 residues. The CDR3: CASSLGPANYGYTF. The CDR3 DNA follows: TGTGCCAGCAGCTTGGGTCCGGCTAACTATGGCTACACCTTC.